The 9 T cell receptor beta chains in this list originate from one sample, sequenced in a study of cytomegalovirus exposure and HLA in healthy donors. The PCR ran on 60 Vbeta and 13 Jbeta primers. Sequencing was performed with immunoSEQ multiplex PCR; in TCRdb, only in-frame clones are kept and a portion is missing. The repertoire holds 100,000 to 150,000 clones, approximately 67% seen once, with approximately 1.5% in the top ten. The material sequenced was PBMCs. These receptors were collected from a man between 18 and 35 years old in good health and CMV-seronegative.

The DNA for the CDR3 is TGTGCCAGTAATAGACAAATAAACAATGAGCAGTTCTTC. Translated, it gives CASNRQINNEQFF. The J gene is TRBJ2-1, the V gene TRBV28; D is unresolved. The germline CDR1 and CDR2 sequences are MDHEN and SYDVKM. V dropped 9 bases and J dropped 5 bases, with 14 bases sitting between them. CDR3 length: 13 amino acids.

This chain connects TRBV28 to TRBJ2-3; D is uncertain. The CDR3 contains 14 residues. Trimming pared 3 bases from V and 0 bases from J, leaving 7 bases between. The germline gives CDR1 MDHEN, CDR2 SYDVKM. The CDR3 nucleotides read TGTGCCAGCAGTTTCCGCGGTAGCACAGATACGCAGTATTTT. This codes for CASSFRGSTDTQYF.

This clone was observed a handful of times. CDR3 in amino acids: CASKGTGGYEQYF. CDR3 bases: TGTGCCAGCAAGGGGACAGGGGGCTACGAGCAGTACTTC. The V and J genes are TRBV27 and TRBJ2-7, with TRBD1 matching 11 bases. The CDR3 length is 13 residues. Looked up from germline, CDR1 is MNHEY and CDR2 is SMNVEV (reference sequence). V lost 7 bases, J lost 3 bases, and 2 bases stayed unmatched.

The rearrangement uses TRBV7-6 and TRBJ2-1; D is perhaps TRBD2 (6 bases). V lost 5 bases to trimming and J lost 0 bases, with 11 bases between them. The CDR3 extends over 15 amino acids. Germline V lookup: CDR1 SGHVS, CDR2 FNYEAQ. This CDR3 is CASSIGTYSYNEQFF. The CDR3 region has the DNA TGTGCCAGCAGCATCGGGACTTACTCCTACAATGAGCAGTTCTTC.

The chain combines TRBV6-1 with TRBJ1-2; D is undetermined. The length of the CDR3 is 11 residues. CDR1 is MNHNS, CDR2 SASEGT, per germline. V lost 0 bases, J lost 8 bases, and 4 bases lay in between. In nucleotides, the CDR3 is TGTGCCAGCAGTGAAGCGCGGGGCTACACCTTC. Translated, it gives CASSEARGYTF.

The rearrangement joins TRBV5-8 to TRBJ1-1; 10 nucleotides align to TRBD1. CDR1 SGHTS and CDR2 YDEGEE come from the germline V gene. The CDR3 has 16 residues. V was pared by 5 bases and J by 2 bases, with 9 bases of the junction left unmatched. CDR3 nucleotides: TGTGCCAGCAGAACCGGGACAGGGGTCCTTAACACTGAAGCTTTCTTT. Encoded protein: CASRTGTGVLNTEAFF.

This clone was recorded a few times. The chain employs TRBV5-5 and TRBJ1-3, with 9 bases matching TRBD1. Unmatched junction bases numbered 8, after V lost 4 bases and J lost 3 bases. The length of the CDR3 is 16 residues. Germline values: CDR1 SGHKS, CDR2 YYEKEE (reference sequence). CDR3 coding DNA: TGTGCCAGCAGCCAGATACCGGGACAGGGTGGAAACACCATATATTTT. Translated, it gives CASSQIPGQGGNTIYF. Looking up the rest from reference TRBV5-5 and TRBJ1-3 gives the full variable domain: DAGVTQSPTHLIKTRGQQVTLRCSPISGHKSVSWYQQVLGQGPQFIFQYYEKEERGRGNFPDRFSARQFPNYSSELNVNALLLGDSALYLCASSQIPGQGGNTIYFGEGSWLTVV.

This chain uses TRBV27 with TRBJ2-3; TRBD1 is a possible D gene (6 bases). The CDR3 totals 13 residues. V gave up 6 bases and J gave up 6 bases, with 13 bases separating them. The germline CDR1 and CDR2 sequences are MNHEY and SMNVEV (reference sequence). The CDR3 spells CASRSQGGDTQYF. DNA for the CDR3: TGTGCCAGCAGGTCACAGGGCGGGGATACGCAGTATTTT.

This clone is medium-sized. This chain joins TRBV27 and TRBJ2-3, with 8 positions matching TRBD2. This CDR3 has 16 residues. J was trimmed by 0 bases and V by 1 base; bases with no gene match: 3. Per germline, CDR1 MNHEY and CDR2 SMNVEV (reference sequence). This chain's CDR3 is CASSLWASGSTDTQYF. The CDR3 DNA is TGTGCCAGCAGTTTATGGGCTAGCGGGAGCACAGATACGCAGTATTTT.